The rows below give T cell receptor beta chains drawn from one sample of a study of OX40 agonist ivuxolimab in advanced cancers. TCRdb keeps only in-frame clones here, not all; method: immunoSEQ multiplex PCR. In the table there are some 140,000 clones, approximately 90% of which are singletons. The input for sequencing was CD4+ or CD8+ T cells sorted from blood, taken in a trial of the OX40 agonist ivuxolimab. The origin of the receptors is an adult with an advanced solid tumor such as melanoma, head and neck, liver or kidney cancer. Each CDR3 is given with its conserved first and last residue. A D gene is named only where the DNA matches it firmly. Size is stated for part of the rows, as once, few or many counts, or as a class when the clone is expanded.

d_gene | j_gene | abundance | v_gene | CDR3nt | CDR3aa
TRBD1 | TRBJ1-2 | few | TRBV7-2 | TGTGCCAGCAGCCCGGGACAGAACTATGGCTACACCTTC | CASSPGQNYGYTF
NA | TRBJ2-1 | NA | TRBV28 | TGTGCCAGCAGTTTTTTGCGGGGTATAGAGGGTGAGCAGTTCTTC | CASSFLRGIEGEQFF
NA | TRBJ2-7 | NA | TRBV5-1 | TGCGCCAGCAGCTTACTAGGAGAGCAGTACTTC | CASSLLGEQYF
NA | TRBJ2-7 | once | TRBV27 | TGTGCCAGCAGTTTAGGGCAGGGAGTAACCTACGAGCAGTACTTC | CASSLGQGVTYEQYF
NA | TRBJ1-1 | NA | TRBV7-9 | TGTGCCAGCAGCCCTCGAGGGGGGGGAGGCACTGAAGCTTTCTTT | CASSPRGGGGTEAFF
NA | TRBJ2-7 | few | TRBV27 | TGTGCCAGCAGCAGTGGACCTAGCCCCCCCTACGAGCAGTACTTC | CASSSGPSPPYEQYF
NA | TRBJ2-2 | NA | TRBV19 | TGTGCCAGTAGTAAACAGAACACCGGGGAGCTGTTTTTT | CASSKQNTGELFF
NA | TRBJ2-3 | NA | TRBV7-3 | TGTGCCAGCAGCTTGGACCAAGATACGCAGTATTTT | CASSLDQDTQYF
NA | TRBJ2-1 | NA | TRBV28 | TGTGCCAGCAGCGTGGGGGGACAAGGGGTGTCGAGCTCCTACAATGAGCAGTTCTTC | CASSVGGQGVSSSYNEQFF
NA | TRBJ2-3 | NA | TRBV5-4 | TGTGCCAGCAGCTTGGCGGGACCTAGCACAGATACGCAGTATTTT | CASSLAGPSTDTQYF
NA | TRBJ1-3 | once | TRBV21-1 | TGTGCCAGCAGCAAAGATGCCTCTGGAAACACCATATATTTT | CASSKDASGNTIYF
NA | TRBJ2-2 | NA | TRBV7-3 | TGTGCCAGCAGCTCTGCCTGGGTAGGGAGAACTCCGAACACCGGGGAGCTGTTTTTT | CASSSAWVGRTPNTGELFF
TRBD1 | TRBJ1-1 | once | TRBV6-1 | TGTGCCAGCACAAGGGACAGGGAGAGTCGTGTCTTCTTT | CASTRDRESRVFF
NA | TRBJ1-5 | few | TRBV11-2 | TGTGCCAGCAGCTTATGGTCGAATCAGCCCCAGCATTTT | CASSLWSNQPQHF
TRBD2 | TRBJ2-7 | NA | TRBV9 | TGTGCCAGCAGCGTAGAGCCAGCGGGAGGGAGCGAGCAGTGCTTC | CASSVEPAGGSEQCF
NA | TRBJ1-6 | NA | TRBV28 | TGTGCCAGCAGTTTGACGCAAAATAATTCACCCCTCCACTTT | CASSLTQNNSPLHF
NA | TRBJ2-1 | NA | TRBV29-1 | TGCAGCGTGCCACAAAAACTGGGGGGTGAGCAGTTCTTC | CSVPQKLGGEQFF
NA | TRBJ1-5 | NA | TRBV6-1 | TGTGCCAGCAGTGACCCCGCCGGCGGCAATCAGCCCCAGCATTTT | CASSDPAGGNQPQHF
NA | TRBJ1-1 | once | TRBV9 | TGTGCCAGCAGCGTAGAGGGGCAGGGAAAGACTGAAGCTTTCTTT | CASSVEGQGKTEAFF
TRBD2 | TRBJ2-1 | NA | TRBV27 | TGTGCCAGCACCGCAAGGGGGTCGGGACTAGCGTTTCCCCATGAGCAGTTCTTC | CASTARGSGLAFPHEQFF
NA | TRBJ1-1 | NA | TRBV5-5 | TGTGCCAGCAGCTTGGCCGGCCACATGAACACTGAAGCTTTCTTT | CASSLAGHMNTEAFF
NA | TRBJ1-1 | NA | TRBV25-1 | TGTGCCAGCGTAGAGGACACTGAAGCTTTCTTT | CASVEDTEAFF
TRBD1 | TRBJ1-6 | once | TRBV30 | TGTGCCTGGACCCTCCGGGACAGGACCAATTCACCCCTCCACTTT | CAWTLRDRTNSPLHF
NA | TRBJ2-4 | few | TRBV28 | TGTGCCAGCAGTTCAAGGGGGAAAGCCAAAAACATTCAGTACTTC | CASSSRGKAKNIQYF
NA | TRBJ1-5 | NA | TRBV7-2 | TGTGCCAGCAGCTTAGAGGAGGGCGCCCATCAGCCCCAGCATTTT | CASSLEEGAHQPQHF